This T cell receptor (beta chain) was sequenced in a study of blood T cell repertoires in COVID-19. Study at large: Samples came from the United States, Italy and Spain, spanning acute and convalescent COVID-19. PBMCs, B-cell-depleted T cells, or T cells were the source of the cDNA or gDNA that made up the material.

V lost 6 bases and J 6 bases, leaving 14 bases between the germline ends. This CDR3 is built from 13 residues. In germline, CDR1 is MDHEN, CDR2 SYDVKM. In the study's own analysis: It was from reference gene primer amplification that nucleated cell counts were estimated. Profiling relied on immunoSEQ multiplex PCR, and the TCRdb table lists in-frame clones only, not all of them. The DNA gave D and trimming, while V, J and clone size come from that table. The table has 90,000 to 120,000 clones, about two thirds seen once. This clonotype originated in a woman aged 35 to 49 with acute or convalescent COVID-19. Sequencing used peripheral blood. The chain recombines TRBV28 with TRBJ1-1; D remains unclear. CDR3 region: CASSLPGLSEAFF. The CDR3 coding sequence is TGTGCCAGCAGCCTTCCCGGACTGTCTGAAGCTTTCTTT.